This T cell receptor beta chain comes out of a study of cytomegalovirus exposure and HLA in healthy donors. Trimming took off 1 base at V and 6 bases at J, with 16 bases between the two ends. CDR1 is MGHRA and CDR2 is YSYEKL in the germline V gene. This CDR3 region has 17 residues. PCR amplification relied on 60 Vbeta primers (plus 13 Jbeta primers). Clones were read by immunoSEQ multiplex PCR, and TCRdb kept only the in-frame ones, dropping some. The table shows approximately 130,000 clones, with approximately 79% occurring only once. This clone has just a few counts. The antigen is not known. Study-level findings and limits: The authors later found TCR association rates varying by HLA locus, with DRB1 most and HLA-C fewest. Researchers reported from a later analysis that most CMV-associated TCR beta chains appeared HLA-restricted. Cytomegalovirus association was assigned to approximately 160 TCR beta chains. As immune exposure information, only CMV serostatus was available.

This clonotype originated in a male donor in good health and CMV-seronegative. Source material: PBMCs. V gene TRBV4-1 combines with J gene TRBJ1-6; tentative D call: TRBD1 (5 bases). The CDR3 DNA reads TGCGCCAGCAGCCAAGGGGGGGGTATTAACCCTAATTCACCCCTCCACTTT. Encoded protein: CASSQGGGINPNSPLHF.